This T cell receptor (beta chain) came from a study of blood T cells in healthy people across ages. The second PCR ran 7 to 11 cycles with a sample-barcoded 5' primer and J-beta primers. Every single cDNA molecule received a tag from a template-switch adaptor with 12 random nucleotides. TCRdb used MiXCR to reprocess the 5' RACE reads, holding one entry per CDR3 protein. The sample has some 550,000 distinct CDR3 sequences, around 50% seen once. Study results and caveats: Unsorted PBMC input precluded a conclusive naive versus antigen-experienced comparison.

Aged about 6 to 90, donors were systemically healthy Caucasians from Russia. A few counts support this clonotype. Antigen specificity is unknown. Germline assignment: CDR1 SGHDN and CDR2 FVKESK. The CDR3 is 13 residues long. The V end lost 4 bases, the J end lost 2 bases, and 8 bases lay between the germline ends. Sequencing used blood. This receptor was identified in an elderly man in good health. This chain joins TRBV14 and TRBJ1-1; a weak D match, TRBD1 (5 bases). CDR3 bases: TGTGCCAGCAGCCGACAGACCAACACTGAAGCTTTCTTT. This translates into CASSRQTNTEAFF. The full variable domain, rest sourced from reference TRBV14 and TRBJ1-1, is EAGVTQFPSHSVIEKGQTVTLRCDPISGHDNLYWYRRVMGKEIKFLLHFVKESKQDESGMPNNRFLAERTGGTYSTLKVQPAELEDSGVYFCASSRQTNTEAFFGQGTRLTVV.